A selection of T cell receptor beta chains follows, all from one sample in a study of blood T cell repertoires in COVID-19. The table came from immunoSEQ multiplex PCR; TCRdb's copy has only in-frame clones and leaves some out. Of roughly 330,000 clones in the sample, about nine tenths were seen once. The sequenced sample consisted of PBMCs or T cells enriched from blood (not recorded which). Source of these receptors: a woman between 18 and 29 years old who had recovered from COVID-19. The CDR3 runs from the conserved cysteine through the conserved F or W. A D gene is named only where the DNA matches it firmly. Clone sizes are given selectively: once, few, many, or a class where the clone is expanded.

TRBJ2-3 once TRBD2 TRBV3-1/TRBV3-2 TGTGCCAGCAGCCAAGCGGCTAGCGGGGGCCCAGGTAGCACAGATACGCAGTATTTT CASSQAASGGPGSTDTQYF
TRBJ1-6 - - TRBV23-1 TGCGCCAGCAGTCAAAGTCCAGGGGTGGGGTCACCCCTCCACTTT CASSQSPGVGSPLHF
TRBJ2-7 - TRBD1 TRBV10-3 TGTGCCATCACCAGGGACAGTACCTACGAGCAGTACTTC CAITRDSTYEQYF
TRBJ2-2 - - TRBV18 TGTGCCAGCTCACCACCTAGCCATGCCGGGGAGCTGTTTTTT CASSPPSHAGELFF
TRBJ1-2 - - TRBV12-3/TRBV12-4 TGTGCCAGCACAGGGATTAACTATGGCTACACCTTC CASTGINYGYTF
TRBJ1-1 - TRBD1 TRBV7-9 TGTGCCAGCAGTCGGGACAGGGGAACAACTGAAGCTTTCTTT CASSRDRGTTEAFF
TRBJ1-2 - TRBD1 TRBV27 TGTGCCAGCAACCTCCGACAGGGGGCTCCCGGTGGCTACACCTTC CASNLRQGAPGGYTF
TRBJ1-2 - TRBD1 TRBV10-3 TGTGCCATCAGTGAGTCCTACAGGGGGCTGTACTATGGCTACACCTTC CAISESYRGLYYGYTF
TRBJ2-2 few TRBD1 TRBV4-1 TGCGCCAGCAGCCACCCGACAGGGGGCACCGGGGAGCTGTTTTTT CASSHPTGGTGELFF
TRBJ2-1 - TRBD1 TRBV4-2 TGTGCCAGCAGCCAAGACTGGACAGGGGGGTTCGATGAGCAGTTCTTC CASSQDWTGGFDEQFF
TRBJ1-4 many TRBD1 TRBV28 TGTGCCAGCACCACACAGGGGGTGGGAGAAAAACTGTTTTTT CASTTQGVGEKLFF